This is a list of T cell receptor beta chains from one sample in a study of T cell changes during pregnancy in multiple sclerosis. Data came from immunoSEQ multiplex PCR; TCRdb stores just in-frame clones and leaves some out. The sample records 60,000 to 65,000 clones, about 92% being singletons. The specimen was peripheral blood, collected in the second trimester of pregnancy. The source is a female donor in good health, enrolled as a control in a pregnancy study. Both conserved end residues are part of each CDR3. D genes are given only for firm matches. Some rows have no size entry. The others give once, few or many, or a class for an expanded clone.

>-|TRBJ1-2|TRBV6-5|-
TGTGCCAGCTCCACGGGGGTTGGCTACACCTTC
CASSTGVGYTF
>TRBD1|TRBJ1-2|TRBV19|-
TGTGCCACTCAGACAGGGGGCAATGGCTACACCTTC
CATQTGGNGYTF
>-|TRBJ1-1|TRBV11-2|-
TGTGCCAGCAGCCTGTTGACTGCTGAAGCTTTCTTT
CASSLLTAEAFF
>TRBD2|TRBJ2-3|TRBV4-1|-
TGCGCCAGCAGCCAAGTAACCTTAGCGGGGGGGCGGACAGATACGCAGTATTTT
CASSQVTLAGGRTDTQYF
>-|TRBJ2-5|TRBV2|-
TGTGCCAGCAGGCTCATGACTTCGGGGGAGACCCAGTACTTC
CASRLMTSGETQYF
>-|TRBJ1-3|TRBV6-1|-
TGTGCCAGCAGTGAATCGGGGGTAGGCTCTGGAAACACCATATATTTT
CASSESGVGSGNTIYF
>-|TRBJ1-1|TRBV7-3|-
TGTGCCAGCAGCTTATCTGGGGGGGGAAAGACTGAAGCTTTCTTT
CASSLSGGGKTEAFF
>-|TRBJ2-6|TRBV6-1|once
TGTGCCAGCAAATCAGGCTCCTCTGGGGCCAACGTCCTGACTTTC
CASKSGSSGANVLTF
>-|TRBJ1-1|TRBV28|-
TGTGCCAGTTTTTCTCTCCTAATGAACACTGAAGCTTTCTTT
CASFSLLMNTEAFF
>TRBD1|TRBJ2-1|TRBV15|-
TGTGCCACCAGCCGGACAGGGTCCTACAATGAGCAGTTCTTC
CATSRTGSYNEQFF
>-|TRBJ2-1|TRBV30|-
TGTGCCCTGAAAACGGGGTCTGACAATGAGCAGTTCTTC
CALKTGSDNEQFF
>TRBD2|TRBJ2-5|TRBV5-1|-
TGCGCCAGCAGCCGTGGACTAGACATACAAGAGACCCAGTACTTC
CASSRGLDIQETQYF
>-|TRBJ2-7|TRBV19|once
TGTGCCAGTAGTACGGGGGTCTCATTTTACGAGCAGTACTTC
CASSTGVSFYEQYF
>-|TRBJ1-5|TRBV19|few
TGTGCCAGTAGTATGGGGAGTCAGCCCCAGCATTTT
CASSMGSQPQHF
>TRBD1|TRBJ1-1|TRBV6-6|-
TGTGCCAGCAGCCGGGGACAGGGGTTGACTGAAGCTTTCTTT
CASSRGQGLTEAFF
>-|TRBJ1-1|TRBV5-5|-
TGTGCCAGCCTATTCTTTACGAACACTGAAGCTTTCTTT
CASLFFTNTEAFF
>TRBD2|TRBJ2-7|TRBV7-6|-
TGTGCCAGCAGCTCCGCCGGGACTAGCGGGAGCTACGAGCAGTACTTC
CASSSAGTSGSYEQYF
>-|TRBJ2-3|TRBV5-8|-
TGTGCCAGCAGCTTGACCCAGGGCTTCGCAGATACGCAGTATTTT
CASSLTQGFADTQYF
>TRBD2|TRBJ2-1|TRBV6-1|-
TGTGCCAGCAGTGAAGCGCTACTAGCGGAGAATGAGCAGTTCTTC
CASSEALLAENEQFF
>-|TRBJ1-1|TRBV14|-
TGTGCCAGCAGCCAAGTTTTAGGACAGGAAGCTTTCTTT
CASSQVLGQEAFF
>-|TRBJ2-2|TRBV6-1|-
TGTGCCAGCATACGGTTGCAGGGGGGCACCGGGGAGCTGTTTTTT
CASIRLQGGTGELFF
>-|TRBJ2-4|TRBV2|-
TGTGCCAGCAGTGAGAGACAGATTCTAGCCAAAAACATTCAGTACTTC
CASSERQILAKNIQYF
>-|TRBJ1-2|TRBV7-9|-
TGTGCCAGCACCCTGGAGGAAGCCGTTAACTATGGCTACACCTTC
CASTLEEAVNYGYTF
>TRBD1|TRBJ2-3|TRBV29-1|-
TGCAGCGTTGAACGGGGACAGGCTACAGATACGCAGTATTTT
CSVERGQATDTQYF
>-|TRBJ1-3|TRBV30|-
TGTGCCTTGGCCGGGACACCCAGCTCTGGAAACACCATATATTTT
CALAGTPSSGNTIYF
>TRBD2|TRBJ2-7|TRBV6-5|-
TGTGCCACTCAGCGGGGGGTGAACTACGAGCAGTACTTC
CATQRGVNYEQYF
>-|TRBJ2-1|TRBV29-1|-
TGCAGCGTTGGGGCCATCAACAATGAGCAGTTCTTC
CSVGAINNEQFF
>-|TRBJ1-2|TRBV7-2|-
TGTGCCAGCAGCTTAGTGGGACAAATTTTCACCTTC
CASSLVGQIFTF
>TRBD2|TRBJ2-1|TRBV7-6|-
TGTGCCAGCAGCATAAACGCCGGGACTAGCGGACACAATGAGCAGTTCTTC
CASSINAGTSGHNEQFF
>-|TRBJ1-4|TRBV7-2|-
TGTGCCAGCAGCTTGGCGACAGGAGAAAAACTGTTTTTT
CASSLATGEKLFF
>-|TRBJ1-2|TRBV28|-
TGTGCCAGCAGTCAGGACAGCGACTATGGCTACACCTTC
CASSQDSDYGYTF
>TRBD1|TRBJ2-5|TRBV7-8|-
TGTGCCAGCAGCTTGGGAGGGACAGGGAAATCGGAGACCCAGTACTTC
CASSLGGTGKSETQYF
>-|TRBJ1-4|TRBV18|-
TGTGCCAGCTCACGGGACTCTAATAATGAAAAACTGTTTTTT
CASSRDSNNEKLFF
>-|TRBJ1-2|TRBV6-5|-
TGTGCCAGCAGTTACTCGATGCAGGCCCACTATGGCTACACCTTC
CASSYSMQAHYGYTF
>TRBD1|TRBJ2-7|TRBV5-5|-
TGTGCCAGCAGGTCGGGACAGGGGCGCTCCTACGAGCAGTACTTC
CASRSGQGRSYEQYF
>-|TRBJ2-7|TRBV28|-
TGTGCCAGCAGTTTGGGCTCCAAGTCCTACGAGCAGTACTTC
CASSLGSKSYEQYF
>-|TRBJ1-1|TRBV5-1|-
TGCGCCAGCCGCCATTTCCGGGAGACACAATTGGGGAAAGCTTTCTTT
CASRHFRETQLGKAFF
>-|TRBJ2-6|TRBV28|-
TGTGCCAGCAGTTTATTATCTGGGGCCAACGTCCTGACTTTC
CASSLLSGANVLTF
>TRBD2|TRBJ2-3|TRBV11-2|-
TGTGCCAGCAGCTTGCATGGCGGGAGCGGGGGAGATACGCAGTATTTT
CASSLHGGSGGDTQYF
>-|TRBJ1-1|TRBV6-1|-
TGTGCCAGCAGGTGGACAGCCTCCTCTGAAGCTTTCTTT
CASRWTASSEAFF